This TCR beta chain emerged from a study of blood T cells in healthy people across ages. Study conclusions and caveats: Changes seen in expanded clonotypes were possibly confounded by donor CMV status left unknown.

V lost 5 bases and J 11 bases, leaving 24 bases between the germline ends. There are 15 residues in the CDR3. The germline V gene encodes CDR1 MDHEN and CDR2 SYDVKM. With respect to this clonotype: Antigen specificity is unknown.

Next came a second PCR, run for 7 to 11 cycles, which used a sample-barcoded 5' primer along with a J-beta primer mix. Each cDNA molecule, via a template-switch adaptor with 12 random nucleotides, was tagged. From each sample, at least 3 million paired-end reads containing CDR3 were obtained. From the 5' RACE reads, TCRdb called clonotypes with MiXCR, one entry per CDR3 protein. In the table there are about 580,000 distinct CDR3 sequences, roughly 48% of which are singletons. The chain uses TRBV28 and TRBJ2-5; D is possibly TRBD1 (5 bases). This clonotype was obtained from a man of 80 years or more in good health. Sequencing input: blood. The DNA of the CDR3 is TGTGCCAGCAGTCCCCCCCGGACATTGGGCAATGAGCAGTACTTC. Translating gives CASSPPRTLGNEQYF. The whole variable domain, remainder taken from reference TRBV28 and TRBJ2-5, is DVKVTQSSRYLVKRTGEKVFLECVQDMDHENMFWYRQDPGLGLRLIYFSYDVKMKEKGDIPEGYSVSREKKERFSLILESASTNQTSMYLCASSPPRTLGNEQYFGPGTRLLVL.